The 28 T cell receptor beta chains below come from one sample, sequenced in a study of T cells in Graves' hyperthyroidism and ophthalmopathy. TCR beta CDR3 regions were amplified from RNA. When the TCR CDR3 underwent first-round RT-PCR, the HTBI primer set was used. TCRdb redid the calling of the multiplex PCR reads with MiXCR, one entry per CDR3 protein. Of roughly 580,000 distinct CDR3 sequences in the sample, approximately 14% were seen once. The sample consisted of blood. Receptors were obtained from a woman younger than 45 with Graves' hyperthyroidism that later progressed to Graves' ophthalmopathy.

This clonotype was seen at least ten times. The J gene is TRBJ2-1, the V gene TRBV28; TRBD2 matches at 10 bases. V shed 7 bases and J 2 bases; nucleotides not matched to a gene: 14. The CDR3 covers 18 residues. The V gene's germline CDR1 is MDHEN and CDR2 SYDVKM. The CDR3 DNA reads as TGTGCCAGCACGTTCTCTCTTCCTAGCGGGAGCACCTACAATGAGCAGTTCTTC. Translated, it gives CASTFSLPSGSTYNEQFF. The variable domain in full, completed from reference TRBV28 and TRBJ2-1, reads DVKVTQSSRYLVKRTGEKVFLECVQDMDHENMFWYRQDPGLGLRLIYFSYDVKMKEKGDIPEGYSVSREKKERFSLILESASTNQTSMYLCASTFSLPSGSTYNEQFFGPGTRLTVL.

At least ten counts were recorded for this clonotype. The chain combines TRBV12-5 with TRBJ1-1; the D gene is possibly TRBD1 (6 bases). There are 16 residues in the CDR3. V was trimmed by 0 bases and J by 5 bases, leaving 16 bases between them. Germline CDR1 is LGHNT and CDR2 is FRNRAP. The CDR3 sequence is CASGLVLGGGTTEAFF. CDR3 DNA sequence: TGTGCTAGTGGTTTGGTACTGGGAGGGGGTACGACTGAAGCTTTCTTT. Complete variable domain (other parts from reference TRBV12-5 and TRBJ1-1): DARVTQTPRHKVTEMGQEVTMRCQPILGHNTVFWYRQTMMQGLELLAYFRNRAPLDDSGMPKDRFSAEMPDATLATLKIQPSEPRDSAVYFCASGLVLGGGTTEAFFGQGTRLTVV.

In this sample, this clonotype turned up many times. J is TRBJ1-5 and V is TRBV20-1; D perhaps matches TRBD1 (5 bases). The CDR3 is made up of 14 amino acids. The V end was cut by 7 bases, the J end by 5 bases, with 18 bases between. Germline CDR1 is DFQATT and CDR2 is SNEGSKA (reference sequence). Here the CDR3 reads CSVSQGVGDQPQHF. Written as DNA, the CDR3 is TGCAGTGTTTCCCAGGGTGTAGGGGATCAGCCCCAGCATTTT.

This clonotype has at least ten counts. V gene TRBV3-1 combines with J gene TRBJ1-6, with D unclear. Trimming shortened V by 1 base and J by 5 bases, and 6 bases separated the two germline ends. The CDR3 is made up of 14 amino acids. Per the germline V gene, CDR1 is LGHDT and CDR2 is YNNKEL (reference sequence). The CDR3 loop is CASSQGTNNSPLHF. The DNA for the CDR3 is TGTGCCAGCAGCCAAGGGACGAATAATTCACCCCTCCACTTT.

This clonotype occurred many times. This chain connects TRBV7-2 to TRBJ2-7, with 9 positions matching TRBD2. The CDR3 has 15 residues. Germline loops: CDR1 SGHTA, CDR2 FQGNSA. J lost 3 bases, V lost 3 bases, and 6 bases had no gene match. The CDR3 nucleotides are TGTGCCAGCAGCTTGCGGGCTAGCGGGATCTACGAGCAGTACTTC. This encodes CASSLRASGIYEQYF.

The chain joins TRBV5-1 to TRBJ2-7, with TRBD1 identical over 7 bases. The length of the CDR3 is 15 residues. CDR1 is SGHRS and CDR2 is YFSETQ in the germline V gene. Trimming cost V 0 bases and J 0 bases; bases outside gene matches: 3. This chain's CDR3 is CASSLGWDSSYEQYF. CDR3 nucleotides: TGCGCCAGCAGCTTGGGCTGGGACAGCTCCTACGAGCAGTACTTC.

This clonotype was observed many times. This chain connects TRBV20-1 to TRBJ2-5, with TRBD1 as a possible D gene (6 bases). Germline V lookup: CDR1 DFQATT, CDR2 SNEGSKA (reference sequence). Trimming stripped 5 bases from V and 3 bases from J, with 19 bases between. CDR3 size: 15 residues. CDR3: CSAYLPGDRKETQYF. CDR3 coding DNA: TGCAGTGCTTACCTCCCAGGGGACCGAAAAGAGACCCAGTACTTC.

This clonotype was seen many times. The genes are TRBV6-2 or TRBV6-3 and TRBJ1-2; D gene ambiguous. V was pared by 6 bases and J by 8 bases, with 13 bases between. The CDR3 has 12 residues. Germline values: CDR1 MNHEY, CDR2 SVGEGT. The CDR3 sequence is CASSPMSGGYTF. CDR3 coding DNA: TGTGCCAGCAGCCCGATGAGTGGAGGCTACACCTTC.

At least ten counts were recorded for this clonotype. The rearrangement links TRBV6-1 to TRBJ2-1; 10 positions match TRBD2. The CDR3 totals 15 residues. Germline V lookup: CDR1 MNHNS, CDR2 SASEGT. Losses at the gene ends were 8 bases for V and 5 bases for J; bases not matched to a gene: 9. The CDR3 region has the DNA TGTGCCAGCCTCGCCGGGACTAGCGACCACAATGAGCAGTTCTTC. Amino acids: CASLAGTSDHNEQFF.

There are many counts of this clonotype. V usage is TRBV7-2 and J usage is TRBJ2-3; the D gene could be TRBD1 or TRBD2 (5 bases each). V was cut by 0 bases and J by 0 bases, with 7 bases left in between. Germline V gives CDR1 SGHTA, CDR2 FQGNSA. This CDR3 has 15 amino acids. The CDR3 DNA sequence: TGTGCCAGCAGCTTAGCGTGGGGGAGCACAGATACGCAGTATTTT. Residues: CASSLAWGSTDTQYF. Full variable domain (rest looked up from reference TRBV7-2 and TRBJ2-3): GAGVSQSPSNKVTEKGKDVELRCDPISGHTALYWYRQSLGQGLEFLIYFQGNSAPDKSGLPSDRFSAERTGGSVSTLTIQRTQQEDSAVYLCASSLAWGSTDTQYFGPGTRLTVL.

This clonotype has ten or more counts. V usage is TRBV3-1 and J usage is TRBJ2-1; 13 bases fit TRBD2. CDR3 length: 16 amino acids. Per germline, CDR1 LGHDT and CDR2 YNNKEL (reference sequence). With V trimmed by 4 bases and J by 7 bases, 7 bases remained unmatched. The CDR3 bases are TGTGCCAGCAGCCTACTAGCGGGAGGGCCGGTGAATGAGCAGTTCTTC. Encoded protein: CASSLLAGGPVNEQFF.

The CDR3 DNA follows: TGTGCCAGCAGTTTGCAAGGGGGGATCGGATATCAGCCCCAGCATTTT. This sequence encodes CASSLQGGIGYQPQHF. The genes are TRBV12-3 or TRBV12-4 and TRBJ1-5; TRBD1 might be the D (6 bases). Trimming removed 3 bases at V and 5 bases at J, with 17 bases between. This CDR3 contains 16 residues.

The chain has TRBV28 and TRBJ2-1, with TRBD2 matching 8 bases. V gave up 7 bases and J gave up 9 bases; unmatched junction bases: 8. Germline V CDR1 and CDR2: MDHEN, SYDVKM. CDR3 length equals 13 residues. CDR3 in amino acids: CASTLQAGAEQFF. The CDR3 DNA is TGTGCCAGCACCCTCCAAGCGGGAGCTGAGCAGTTCTTC.

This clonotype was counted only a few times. CDR3 sequence reads: CSAPAPGRFYEQYF. The CDR3 region has the DNA TGCAGTGCCCCTGCTCCGGGACGGTTCTACGAGCAGTACTTC. J is TRBJ2-7 and V is TRBV20-1; D may correspond to TRBD1 or TRBD2 (5 bases each). The CDR3 totals 14 residues. V lost 6 bases to trimming and J lost 3 bases, with 18 bases between them. Germline assignment: CDR1 DFQATT and CDR2 SNEGSKA (reference sequence).

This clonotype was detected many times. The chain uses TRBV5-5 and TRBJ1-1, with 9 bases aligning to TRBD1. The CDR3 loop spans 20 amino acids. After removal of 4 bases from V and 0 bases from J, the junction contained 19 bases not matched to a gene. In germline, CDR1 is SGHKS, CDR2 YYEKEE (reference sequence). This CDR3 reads CASSESLAAGTGSMNTEAFF. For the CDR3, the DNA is TGTGCCAGCAGCGAGAGCTTGGCGGCCGGGACAGGGTCCATGAACACTGAAGCTTTCTTT.

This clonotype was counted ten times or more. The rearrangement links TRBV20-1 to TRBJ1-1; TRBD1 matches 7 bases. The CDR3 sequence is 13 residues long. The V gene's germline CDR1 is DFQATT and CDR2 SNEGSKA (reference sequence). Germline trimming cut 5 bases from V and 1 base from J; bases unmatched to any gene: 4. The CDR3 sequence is CSAYRGGNTEAFF. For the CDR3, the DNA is TGCAGTGCTTACAGGGGTGGGAACACTGAAGCTTTCTTT.

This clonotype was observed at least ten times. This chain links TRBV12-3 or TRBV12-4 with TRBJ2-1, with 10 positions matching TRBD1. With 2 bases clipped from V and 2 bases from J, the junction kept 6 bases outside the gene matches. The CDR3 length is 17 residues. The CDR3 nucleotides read TGTGCCAGCAGTTTAAGGGGCGGACAGGGGGCCTACAATGAGCAGTTCTTC. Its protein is CASSLRGGQGAYNEQFF.

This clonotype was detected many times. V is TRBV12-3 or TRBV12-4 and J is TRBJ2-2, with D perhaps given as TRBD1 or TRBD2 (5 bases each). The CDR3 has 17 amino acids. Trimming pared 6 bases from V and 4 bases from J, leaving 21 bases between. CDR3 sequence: CASSPLSGTVVTGELFF. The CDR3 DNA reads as TGTGCCAGCAGCCCCCTGTCGGGGACGGTGGTCACCGGGGAGCTGTTTTTT.

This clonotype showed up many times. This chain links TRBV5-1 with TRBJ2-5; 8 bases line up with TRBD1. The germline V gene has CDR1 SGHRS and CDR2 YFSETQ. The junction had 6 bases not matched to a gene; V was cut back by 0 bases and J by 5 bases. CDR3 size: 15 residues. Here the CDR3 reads CASSLATGGLETQYF. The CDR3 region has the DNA TGCGCCAGCAGCTTGGCAACAGGGGGTCTTGAGACCCAGTACTTC.

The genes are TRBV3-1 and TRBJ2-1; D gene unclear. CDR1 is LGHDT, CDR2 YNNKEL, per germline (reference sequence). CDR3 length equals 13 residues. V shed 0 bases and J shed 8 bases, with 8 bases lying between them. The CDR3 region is CASSQDNPDEQFF. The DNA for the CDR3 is TGTGCCAGCAGCCAAGATAACCCGGATGAGCAGTTCTTC.

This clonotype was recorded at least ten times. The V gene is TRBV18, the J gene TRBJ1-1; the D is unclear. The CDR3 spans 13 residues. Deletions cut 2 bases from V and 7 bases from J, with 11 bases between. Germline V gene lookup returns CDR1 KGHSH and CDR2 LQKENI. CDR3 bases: TGTGCCAGCTCACCAGGGGAGGCACTTGAAGCTTTCTTT. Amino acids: CASSPGEALEAFF. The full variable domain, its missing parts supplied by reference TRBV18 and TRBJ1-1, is NAGVMQNPRHLVRRRGQEARLRCSPMKGHSHVYWYRQLPEEGLKFMVYLQKENIIDESGMPKERFSAEFPKEGPSILRIQQVVRGDSAAYFCASSPGEALEAFFGQGTRLTVV.

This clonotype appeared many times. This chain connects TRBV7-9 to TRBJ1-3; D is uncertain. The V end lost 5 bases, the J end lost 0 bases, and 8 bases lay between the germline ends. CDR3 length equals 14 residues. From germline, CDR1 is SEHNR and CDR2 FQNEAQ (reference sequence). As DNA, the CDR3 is TGTGCCAGCAGCACCGACATCTCTGGAAACACCATATATTTT. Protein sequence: CASSTDISGNTIYF. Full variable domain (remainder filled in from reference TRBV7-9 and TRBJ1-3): DTGVSQNPRHKITKRGQNVTFRCDPISEHNRLYWYRQTLGQGPEFLTYFQNEAQLEKSRLLSDRFSAERPKGSFSTLEIQRTEQGDSAMYLCASSTDISGNTIYFGEGSWLTVV.

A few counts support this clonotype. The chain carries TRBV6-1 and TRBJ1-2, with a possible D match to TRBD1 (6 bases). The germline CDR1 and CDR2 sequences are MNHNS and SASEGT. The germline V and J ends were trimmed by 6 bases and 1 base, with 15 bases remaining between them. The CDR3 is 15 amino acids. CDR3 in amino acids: CASSPNEGVNYGYTF. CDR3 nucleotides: TGTGCCAGCAGCCCTAATGAGGGGGTTAACTATGGCTACACCTTC.

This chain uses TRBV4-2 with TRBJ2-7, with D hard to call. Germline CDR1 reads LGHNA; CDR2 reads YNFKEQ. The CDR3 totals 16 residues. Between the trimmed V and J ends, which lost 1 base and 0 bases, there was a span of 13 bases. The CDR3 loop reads CASSQASQSHSYEQYF. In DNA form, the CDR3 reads TGTGCCAGCAGCCAAGCGTCTCAATCACACTCCTACGAGCAGTACTTC.

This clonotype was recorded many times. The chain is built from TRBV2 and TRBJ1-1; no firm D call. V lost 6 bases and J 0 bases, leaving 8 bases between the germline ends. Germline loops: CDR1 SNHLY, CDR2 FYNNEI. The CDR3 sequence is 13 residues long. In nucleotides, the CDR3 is TGTGCCAGCAGCGCGAATATGAACACTGAAGCTTTCTTT. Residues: CASSANMNTEAFF.

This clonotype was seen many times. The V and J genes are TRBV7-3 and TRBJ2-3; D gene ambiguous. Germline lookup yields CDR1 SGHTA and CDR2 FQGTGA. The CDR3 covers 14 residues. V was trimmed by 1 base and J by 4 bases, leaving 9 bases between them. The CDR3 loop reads CASSLISRADTQYF. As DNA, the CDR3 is TGTGCCAGCAGCTTAATTAGCAGAGCAGATACGCAGTATTTT.

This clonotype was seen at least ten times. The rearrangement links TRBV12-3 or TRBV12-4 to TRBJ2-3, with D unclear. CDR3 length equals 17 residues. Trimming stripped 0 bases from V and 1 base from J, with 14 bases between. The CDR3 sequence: CASSLAGRSPGTDTQYF. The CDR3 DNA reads TGTGCCAGCAGTTTAGCGGGCCGAAGCCCAGGCACAGATACGCAGTATTTT.

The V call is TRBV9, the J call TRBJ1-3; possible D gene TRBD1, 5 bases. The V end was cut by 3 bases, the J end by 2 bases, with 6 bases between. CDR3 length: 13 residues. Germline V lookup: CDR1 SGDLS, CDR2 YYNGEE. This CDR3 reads CASSEGPGNTIYF. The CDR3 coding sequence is TGTGCCAGCAGCGAGGGGCCTGGAAACACCATATATTTT.